The rows below give T cell receptor beta chains drawn from one sample of a study of graft-versus-host responses after intestinal transplantation. Using immunoSEQ multiplex PCR, the repertoire was profiled, and TCRdb retains in-frame clones only, with some absent. The data hold tens of thousands of clones, with 44% observed a single time. The input for sequencing was alloreactive CD8+ T cells from a mixed lymphocyte reaction culture, taken before transplantation. These receptors all stem from a human patient who was an organ donor for intestinal transplantation. Both conserved end residues are part of each CDR3. Fields, in order: CDR3 protein, CDR3 DNA, J gene, clone size, D gene, V gene. A D gene is named only where the DNA matches it firmly. Clone size, where shown, is once, few, many, or a class for clones that have expanded.

cdr3_aa: CASSPANSYEQYF
cdr3_nt: TGCGCCAGCAGCCCCGCTAATTCCTACGAGCAGTACTTC
j_call: TRBJ2-7
clone_size: .
d_call: .
v_call: TRBV5-1

cdr3_aa: CASRPTTVQETQYF
cdr3_nt: TGTGCCAGCAGGCCCACAACCGTCCAAGAGACCCAGTACTTC
j_call: TRBJ2-5
clone_size: .
d_call: .
v_call: TRBV28

cdr3_aa: CAASTHRGRDTEAFF
cdr3_nt: TGTGCCGCCAGCACCCACAGGGGGCGGGACACTGAAGCTTTCTTT
j_call: TRBJ1-1
clone_size: .
d_call: TRBD1
v_call: TRBV15

cdr3_aa: CASSLTGLTYEQYF
cdr3_nt: TGTGCCAGCAGTTTGACAGGGTTGACCTACGAGCAGTACTTC
j_call: TRBJ2-7
clone_size: once
d_call: TRBD1
v_call: TRBV28

cdr3_aa: CASSLGPGLTYEQYF
cdr3_nt: TGTGCCAGCAGCTTGGGGCCGGGACTAACGTACGAGCAGTACTTC
j_call: TRBJ2-7
clone_size: .
d_call: TRBD2
v_call: TRBV5-7

cdr3_aa: CASRGQGRTEAFF
cdr3_nt: TGTGCCAGCAGAGGACAGGGGAGGACTGAAGCTTTCTTT
j_call: TRBJ1-1
clone_size: few
d_call: TRBD1
v_call: TRBV6-6

cdr3_aa: CASSYGGAEYEQYF
cdr3_nt: TGTGCCAGCAGTTACGGGGGGGCCGAGTACGAGCAGTACTTC
j_call: TRBJ2-7
clone_size: few
d_call: .
v_call: TRBV6-5

cdr3_aa: CASSSSSYEQYF
cdr3_nt: TGTGCCAGCAGCTCGAGCTCCTACGAGCAGTACTTC
j_call: TRBJ2-7
clone_size: .
d_call: .
v_call: TRBV7-9

cdr3_aa: CASSAIQGWEQYF
cdr3_nt: TGCGCCAGCAGCGCTATACAGGGCTGGGAGCAGTACTTC
j_call: TRBJ2-7
clone_size: few
d_call: .
v_call: TRBV10-2

cdr3_aa: CASSRYHRQTQYF
cdr3_nt: TGTGCCAGCTCACGATACCACCGCCAGACCCAGTACTTC
j_call: TRBJ2-5
clone_size: .
d_call: .
v_call: TRBV18

cdr3_aa: CAWSGDSDTQYF
cdr3_nt: TGTGCCTGGAGTGGGGACTCAGATACGCAGTATTTT
j_call: TRBJ2-3
clone_size: .
d_call: .
v_call: TRBV30

cdr3_aa: CASSSSSSNQPQHF
cdr3_nt: TGTGCCAGCAGTTCGTCCAGTAGCAATCAGCCCCAGCATTTT
j_call: TRBJ1-5
clone_size: once
d_call: .
v_call: TRBV28

cdr3_aa: CAISELAGPSTGELFF
cdr3_nt: TGTGCCATCAGTGAGCTCGCAGGCCCATCGACCGGGGAGCTGTTTTTT
j_call: TRBJ2-2
clone_size: medium-sized
d_call: .
v_call: TRBV10-3

cdr3_aa: CASSQGSEQYF
cdr3_nt: TGCGCCAGCAGCCAAGGATCCGAGCAGTACTTC
j_call: TRBJ2-7
clone_size: .
d_call: .
v_call: TRBV4-1

cdr3_aa: CASSLRAGWTQYF
cdr3_nt: TGTGCCAGCAGCTTACGAGCGGGGTGGACCCAGTACTTC
j_call: TRBJ2-5
clone_size: .
d_call: TRBD2
v_call: TRBV7-3

cdr3_aa: CASTHRVNTIYF
cdr3_nt: TGTGCCAGCACCCACAGGGTCAACACCATATATTTT
j_call: TRBJ1-3
clone_size: few
d_call: .
v_call: TRBV2

cdr3_aa: CASSLDIASGSVCEQYF
cdr3_nt: TGCGCCAGCAGCTTGGATATTGCTAGCGGGAGTGTATGCGAGCAGTACTTC
j_call: TRBJ2-7
clone_size: .
d_call: TRBD2
v_call: TRBV5-1

cdr3_aa: CASSSVRQGSNEQFF
cdr3_nt: TGTGCCAGCAGCTCCGTGAGGCAGGGGTCGAATGAGCAGTTCTTC
j_call: TRBJ2-1
clone_size: .
d_call: .
v_call: TRBV13

cdr3_aa: CASSLLVASGGARGEQYF
cdr3_nt: TGTGCCAGCAGTTTATTAGTCGCTAGCGGGGGCGCACGAGGTGAGCAGTACTTC
j_call: TRBJ2-7
clone_size: few
d_call: TRBD2
v_call: TRBV28

cdr3_aa: CASSVVGLWETQYF
cdr3_nt: TGTGCCAGCAGCGTAGTGGGGTTGTGGGAGACCCAGTACTTC
j_call: TRBJ2-5
clone_size: .
d_call: .
v_call: TRBV9

cdr3_aa: CASSLGTVLAGGPDTQYF
cdr3_nt: TGCGCCAGCAGCCTTGGAACGGTCCTAGCGGGAGGGCCAGATACGCAGTATTTT
j_call: TRBJ2-3
clone_size: .
d_call: TRBD2
v_call: TRBV4-1

cdr3_aa: CASSGTTYEQYF
cdr3_nt: TGTGCCAGCAGCGGGACAACCTACGAGCAGTACTTC
j_call: TRBJ2-7
clone_size: .
d_call: .
v_call: TRBV10-3

cdr3_aa: CASSLEGGLETQYF
cdr3_nt: TGTGCCAGCAGCTTGGAAGGGGGCCTAGAGACCCAGTACTTC
j_call: TRBJ2-5
clone_size: few
d_call: TRBD1
v_call: TRBV5-6

cdr3_aa: CSVRAGAFYEQYF
cdr3_nt: TGCAGCGTTCGGGCAGGGGCGTTCTACGAGCAGTACTTC
j_call: TRBJ2-7
clone_size: .
d_call: .
v_call: TRBV29-1

cdr3_aa: CASSMSPSGLATYEQYF
cdr3_nt: TGTGCCAGTAGTATGTCCCCCTCGGGACTAGCGACATACGAGCAGTACTTC
j_call: TRBJ2-7
clone_size: .
d_call: TRBD2
v_call: TRBV19

cdr3_aa: CASSQLAGLETQYF
cdr3_nt: TGCGCCAGCAGCCAGTTAGCGGGACTGGAGACCCAGTACTTC
j_call: TRBJ2-5
clone_size: .
d_call: TRBD2
v_call: TRBV4-1

cdr3_aa: CASSRERNYGYTF
cdr3_nt: TGTGCCAGCAGTCGGGAGAGGAACTATGGCTACACCTTC
j_call: TRBJ1-2
clone_size: .
d_call: .
v_call: TRBV27

cdr3_aa: CASSVGFTDTQYF
cdr3_nt: TGTGCCAGCAGCGTAGGATTCACAGATACGCAGTATTTT
j_call: TRBJ2-3
clone_size: .
d_call: .
v_call: TRBV9

cdr3_aa: CASSEQGRNTEAFF
cdr3_nt: TGTGCCAGCAGTGAACAGGGTAGGAACACTGAAGCTTTCTTT
j_call: TRBJ1-1
clone_size: .
d_call: .
v_call: TRBV6-1

cdr3_aa: CASSLGQGASGRTDTQYF
cdr3_nt: TGTGCCAGCAGCTTAGGACAGGGGGCTAGCGGGCGCACAGATACGCAGTATTTT
j_call: TRBJ2-3
clone_size: .
d_call: TRBD1
v_call: TRBV7-9

cdr3_aa: CASSPRDGDSTDTQYF
cdr3_nt: TGTGCCAGCAGCCCCCGAGATGGGGACAGCACAGATACGCAGTATTTT
j_call: TRBJ2-3
clone_size: .
d_call: .
v_call: TRBV9

cdr3_aa: CAWDMVIDSYQETQYF
cdr3_nt: TGTGCCTGGGATATGGTTATAGACAGTTACCAAGAGACCCAGTACTTC
j_call: TRBJ2-5
clone_size: .
d_call: .
v_call: TRBV30

cdr3_aa: CASSKVETNQYNEQFF
cdr3_nt: TGTGCCAGCAGCAAAGTGGAGACCAACCAGTACAATGAGCAGTTCTTC
j_call: TRBJ2-1
clone_size: .
d_call: .
v_call: TRBV21-1

cdr3_aa: CASSYSTYSEKLFF
cdr3_nt: TGTGCCAGCAGTTACTCGACTTATAGTGAAAAACTGTTTTTT
j_call: TRBJ1-4
clone_size: .
d_call: .
v_call: TRBV6-5

cdr3_aa: CARGAGLAHSYNEQFF
cdr3_nt: TGTGCCAGGGGAGCTGGACTAGCGCACTCCTACAATGAGCAGTTCTTC
j_call: TRBJ2-1
clone_size: .
d_call: TRBD2
v_call: TRBV27

cdr3_aa: CASGLAIGGPRGNEQFF
cdr3_nt: TGTGCTAGTGGTTTGGCGATCGGAGGGCCACGGGGCAATGAGCAGTTCTTC
j_call: TRBJ2-1
clone_size: .
d_call: .
v_call: TRBV12-5

cdr3_aa: CASSVDGLRDEQFF
cdr3_nt: TGTGCCAGCAGCGTAGACGGCTTGAGGGATGAGCAGTTCTTC
j_call: TRBJ2-1
clone_size: .
d_call: .
v_call: TRBV9

cdr3_aa: CASSPDQGTYEQYF
cdr3_nt: TGTGCCAGCAGCCCCGATCAGGGAACCTACGAGCAGTACTTC
j_call: TRBJ2-7
clone_size: .
d_call: .
v_call: TRBV13

cdr3_aa: CASSYILTAPYQPQHF
cdr3_nt: TGTGCCAGCAGTTACATATTGACAGCGCCGTATCAGCCCCAGCATTTT
j_call: TRBJ1-5
clone_size: few
d_call: .
v_call: TRBV6-5

cdr3_aa: CASSQVGAVVTDTQYF
cdr3_nt: TGCGCCAGCAGCCAAGTGGGGGCCGTGGTAACAGATACGCAGTATTTT
j_call: TRBJ2-3
clone_size: .
d_call: .
v_call: TRBV4-1

cdr3_aa: CASAPALNYGYTF
cdr3_nt: TGTGCTAGTGCTCCGGCCTTAAACTATGGCTACACCTTC
j_call: TRBJ1-2
clone_size: .
d_call: .
v_call: TRBV12-5

cdr3_aa: CASSESYSPNTEAFF
cdr3_nt: TGTGCCAGCAGTGAAAGCTACAGTCCGAACACTGAAGCTTTCTTT
j_call: TRBJ1-1
clone_size: .
d_call: .
v_call: TRBV25-1

cdr3_aa: CASSPDLRERRALQETQYF
cdr3_nt: TGTGCCAGCTCACCTGACCTGAGGGAGCGGCGAGCCCTGCAAGAGACCCAGTACTTC
j_call: TRBJ2-5
clone_size: few
d_call: .
v_call: TRBV18

cdr3_aa: CASSVWGTGAYEQYF
cdr3_nt: TGTGCCAGCAGCGTGTGGGGGACGGGGGCCTACGAGCAGTACTTC
j_call: TRBJ2-7
clone_size: .
d_call: .
v_call: TRBV5-6

cdr3_aa: CASRKGTEAFF
cdr3_nt: TGTGCCAGCAGGAAGGGCACTGAAGCTTTCTTT
j_call: TRBJ1-1
clone_size: medium-sized
d_call: .
v_call: TRBV6-1

cdr3_aa: CAWSDVWTSGRIGELFF
cdr3_nt: TGTGCCTGGAGTGACGTTTGGACTAGCGGGAGGATCGGGGAGCTGTTTTTT
j_call: TRBJ2-2
clone_size: .
d_call: TRBD2
v_call: TRBV30

cdr3_aa: CASSQTGGAYEQYF
cdr3_nt: TGTGCCAGCAGCCAGACAGGGGGAGCCTACGAGCAGTACTTC
j_call: TRBJ2-7
clone_size: few
d_call: TRBD1
v_call: TRBV5-8

cdr3_aa: CASSSDRAPLLNEQFF
cdr3_nt: TGTGCCAGCAGTTCCGACAGGGCCCCACTCCTAAATGAGCAGTTCTTC
j_call: TRBJ2-1
clone_size: .
d_call: TRBD1
v_call: TRBV28

cdr3_aa: CAWYGGDTEAFF
cdr3_nt: TGTGCCTGGTACGGAGGGGACACTGAAGCTTTCTTT
j_call: TRBJ1-1
clone_size: few
d_call: .
v_call: TRBV30

cdr3_aa: CAIIVSGGQGSDTQYF
cdr3_nt: TGTGCCATCATAGTATCCGGGGGCCAGGGGTCAGATACGCAGTATTTT
j_call: TRBJ2-3
clone_size: few
d_call: .
v_call: TRBV10-3

cdr3_aa: CASSQQKDRPNSPLHF
cdr3_nt: TGCGCCAGCAGCCAACAAAAAGACAGGCCAAATTCACCCCTCCACTTT
j_call: TRBJ1-6
clone_size: .
d_call: .
v_call: TRBV4-1

cdr3_aa: CASSGTVGGDTQYF
cdr3_nt: TGTGCCAGCAGTGGGACGGTCGGGGGAGATACGCAGTATTTT
j_call: TRBJ2-3
clone_size: .
d_call: .
v_call: TRBV6-1

cdr3_aa: CASSPSGGRQFF
cdr3_nt: TGTGCCAGCAGCCCGTCCGGGGGGCGGCAGTTCTTC
j_call: TRBJ2-1
clone_size: .
d_call: .
v_call: TRBV4-2